This T cell receptor beta chain comes out of a study of long-term antiretroviral therapy in people with HIV. General study findings and limits: Researchers lacked any data on ART adherence, viral resistance or therapy changes.

A remark on this clone: Its antigen is still unknown.

CDR3 size: 16 residues. With 0 bases clipped from V and 3 bases from J, the junction kept 6 bases outside the gene matches. Germline CDR1 SGHRS, CDR2 YFSETQ. They ran version v3.0 of the immunoSEQ assay at survey level. This table comes from immunoSEQ multiplex PCR, and its TCRdb copy is limited to in-frame clones, with some not included. The sample carries about 33,000 clones, around 80% recorded once. The TCR was taken from a woman aged 45-65 years with HIV. The V and J genes are TRBV5-1 and TRBJ2-3, with 8 bases that match TRBD1. Sequencing was performed on unsorted PBMCs, taken 2 years after starting antiretroviral therapy. Here the CDR3 DNA reads TGCGCCAGCAGCTTGGGAGGACAGGGATTAACAGATACGCAGTATTTT. This encodes CASSLGGQGLTDTQYF.